Shown below are 10 T cell receptor beta chains from a single sample sequenced in a study of neurological immune-mediated disorders. TCRdb passed the 5' RACE reads through MiXCR, listing each CDR3 protein once. The sample consists of approximately 100,000 distinct CDR3 sequences, approximately 11% of them appearing once. The time point was: longitudinal time-point 3. Sequenced sample: PBMCs. These receptors all stem from a female donor with HTLV-1-associated myelopathy (HAM/TSP).

This clonotype was seen many times. This chain uses TRBV20-1 with TRBJ2-5; TRBD1 matches 8 bases. The CDR3 consists of 13 residues. V was clipped by 5 bases and J by 4 bases; unmatched bases: 6. Germline-derived CDR1 and CDR2 are DFQATT and SNEGSKA (reference sequence). The CDR3 DNA reads as TGCAGTGCTCCACCCAGGGGGCTAGAGACCCAGTACTTC. This sequence encodes CSAPPRGLETQYF.

There are a few counts of this clonotype. This sequence joins TRBV20-1 and TRBJ2-7; unclear D gene. The CDR3 totals 16 residues. Trimming shortened V by 3 bases and J by 0 bases, and 18 bases separated the two germline ends. The germline gives CDR1 DFQATT, CDR2 SNEGSKA (reference sequence). CDR3 DNA: TGCAGTGCTAGCCGTCGGATTACTTCTTCCTCCTACGAGCAGTACTTC. Encoded protein: CSASRRITSSSYEQYF.

This clonotype was picked up many times. The J gene is TRBJ1-1, the V gene TRBV5-1; D is ambiguous. CDR1 SGHRS and CDR2 YFSETQ come from the germline V gene. Trimming removed 1 base from V and 0 bases from J, with 16 bases in between. The CDR3 loop spans 17 amino acids. The CDR3 here is CASSLTYTRIMNTEAFF. DNA of the CDR3: TGCGCCAGCAGCTTGACCTACACGAGGATAATGAACACTGAAGCTTTCTTT.

This clonotype was seen repeatedly, ten times or more. The chain is built from TRBV29-1 and TRBJ2-1; 9 nucleotides line up with TRBD1. Trimming took 6 bases from V and 6 from J; bases not matched to a gene: 9. The CDR3 has 14 residues. Germline V lookup: CDR1 SQVTM, CDR2 ANQGSEA. The CDR3 region is CSVVGDRAFNEQFF. As DNA, the CDR3 is TGCAGCGTGGTAGGGGACAGGGCCTTCAATGAGCAGTTCTTC.

This clonotype was seen at least ten times. This chain joins TRBV29-1 and TRBJ2-7; D remains unclear. Trimming cost V 6 bases and J 0 bases, with 12 bases left between them. This CDR3 has 13 residues. In germline, CDR1 is SQVTM, CDR2 ANQGSEA. Here the CDR3 reads CSVLGRSSYEQYF. The CDR3 nucleotides are TGCAGCGTCTTGGGTAGGAGCTCCTACGAGCAGTACTTC.

This clonotype occurred many times. Relative to the germline gene, one junction end is altered; a read error may explain this. V and J are TRBV5-1 and TRBJ2-5, with D possibly being TRBD1 (6 bases). The CDR3 is 13 amino acids. CDR1 and CDR2 from the germline V gene are SGHRS and YFSETQ. CDR3 amino acids: CASSLGQQETQYF. CDR3 bases: TGTGCCAGCAGTTTAGGACAGCAAGAGACCCAGTACTTC.

This clonotype was found many times. The chain has TRBV5-1 and TRBJ2-5; D possibly uses TRBD1 or TRBD2 (6 bases each). There are 15 residues in the CDR3. Germline V gives CDR1 SGHRS, CDR2 YFSETQ. Deletions cut 4 bases from V and 4 bases from J, with 17 bases between. Here the CDR3 DNA reads TGCGCCAGCAGCACCCCGGGGGCGCAGTTAGAGACCCAGTACTTC. Translation: CASSTPGAQLETQYF.

This rearrangement joins TRBV4-1 to TRBJ1-1; possible D gene TRBD1, 6 bases. V gave up 3 bases and J gave up 1 base, with 15 bases separating them. Germline V lookup: CDR1 MGHRA, CDR2 YSYEKL. The CDR3 totals 16 residues. CDR3 protein: CASSQPIDRTNTEAFF. The DNA for the CDR3 is TGCGCCAGCAGCCAGCCGATAGACAGGACGAACACTGAAGCTTTCTTT.

This clonotype occurred many times. CDR3 region: CASSQDWANTQYF. The CDR3 region has the DNA TGTGCCAGCAGCCAAGATTGGGCAAATACGCAGTATTTT. The gene calls are TRBV3-1 and TRBJ2-3; D gene ambiguous. The CDR3 is 13 amino acids. The V end lost 0 bases, the J end lost 7 bases, and 8 bases lay between the germline ends. CDR1 is LGHDT, CDR2 YNNKEL, per germline (reference sequence).

This clonotype was recorded at least ten times. The chain joins TRBV7-9 to TRBJ2-7; 9 bases line up with TRBD1. V dropped 5 bases and J dropped 3; count of bases not matched to a gene: 8. The CDR3 contains 15 residues. Germline V lookup: CDR1 SEHNR, CDR2 FQNEAQ (reference sequence). CDR3 sequence reads: CASSRLRDRVYEQYF. In DNA form, the CDR3 reads TGTGCCAGCAGCCGATTAAGGGACAGGGTCTACGAGCAGTACTTC.